This T cell receptor (beta chain) emerged from a study of blood T cells in healthy people across ages. Study context: Template switching captured about one barcoded beta molecule per two T cells. Notes on the study in general: Donors of long life had a larger count of naive CD4+ cells and greater diversity than aged donors. Estimates based on one million T cells were treated as lower bounds.

Individuals who donated were healthy Caucasians from Russia aged about 6 to 90. This clonotype has at least ten counts. Its cognate antigen is unknown. This CDR3 contains 12 residues. CDR1 is SQVTM and CDR2 is ANQGSEA in the germline V gene. Trimming took 4 bases from V and 4 from J, leaving 11 bases between them. Primers used in a second PCR of roughly 7 to 12 cycles were a sample-barcoded 5' primer and a J-beta primer mix. One entry per CDR3 protein results from TCRdb running MiXCR on the 5' RACE reads. The top ten hold about a sixth of the sample, which has over 600,000 distinct CDR3 sequences, about half seen once.

This receptor was identified in a man at least 80 years old in good health. The V gene is TRBV29-1, the J gene TRBJ2-7; possibly TRBD1 or TRBD2 for D (5 bases each). The sample comprised blood. The CDR3 region has the DNA TGCAGCGTTGCACCGGGACGATACGAGCAGTACTTC. This codes for CSVAPGRYEQYF.